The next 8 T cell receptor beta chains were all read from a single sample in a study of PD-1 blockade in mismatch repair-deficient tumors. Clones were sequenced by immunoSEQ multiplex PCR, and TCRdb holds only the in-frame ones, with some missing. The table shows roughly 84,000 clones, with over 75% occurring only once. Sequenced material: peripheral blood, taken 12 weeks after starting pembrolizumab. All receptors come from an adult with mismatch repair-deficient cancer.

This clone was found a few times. CDR3 in DNA: TGCGCCAGCAGCCAAATGACAGGGGACTATGGCTACACCTTC. It yields the protein CASSQMTGDYGYTF. This rearrangement joins TRBV4-1 to TRBJ1-2, with 8 bases identical to TRBD1. The CDR3 covers 14 residues. Per germline, CDR1 MGHRA and CDR2 YSYEKL. V gave up 2 bases and J gave up 3 bases; unmatched junction bases: 2.

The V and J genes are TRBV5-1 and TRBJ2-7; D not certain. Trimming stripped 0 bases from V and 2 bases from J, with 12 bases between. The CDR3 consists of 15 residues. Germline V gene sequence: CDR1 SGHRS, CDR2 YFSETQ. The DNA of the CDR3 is TGCGCCAGCAGCTTGGCCCGGGCCAACACCTACGAGCAGTACTTC. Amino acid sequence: CASSLARANTYEQYF.

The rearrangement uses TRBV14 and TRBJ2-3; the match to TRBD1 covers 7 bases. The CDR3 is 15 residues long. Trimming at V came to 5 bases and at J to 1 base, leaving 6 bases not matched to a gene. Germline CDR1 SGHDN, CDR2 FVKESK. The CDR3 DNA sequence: TGTGCCAGCAGCTACCTCCAGGGGGGCACAGATACGCAGTATTTT. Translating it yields CASSYLQGGTDTQYF.

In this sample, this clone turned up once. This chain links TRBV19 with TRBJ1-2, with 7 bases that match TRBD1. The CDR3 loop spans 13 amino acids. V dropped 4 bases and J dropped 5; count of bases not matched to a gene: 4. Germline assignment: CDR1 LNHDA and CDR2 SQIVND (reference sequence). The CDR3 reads CASSNDREYGYTF. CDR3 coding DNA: TGTGCCAGTAGTAACGACAGGGAGTATGGCTACACCTTC. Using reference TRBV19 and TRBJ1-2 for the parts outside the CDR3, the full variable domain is DGGITQSPKYLFRKEGQNVTLSCEQNLNHDAMYWYRQDPGQGLRLIYYSQIVNDFQKGDIAEGYSVSREKKESFPLTVTSAQKNPTAFYLCASSNDREYGYTFGSGTRLTVV.

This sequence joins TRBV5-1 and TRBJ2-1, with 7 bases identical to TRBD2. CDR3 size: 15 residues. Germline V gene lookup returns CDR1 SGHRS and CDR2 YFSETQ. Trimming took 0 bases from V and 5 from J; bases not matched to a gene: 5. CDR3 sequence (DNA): TGCGCCAGCAGCTTGGGCGGGAGTGGGAACAATGAGCAGTTCTTC. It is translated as CASSLGGSGNNEQFF.

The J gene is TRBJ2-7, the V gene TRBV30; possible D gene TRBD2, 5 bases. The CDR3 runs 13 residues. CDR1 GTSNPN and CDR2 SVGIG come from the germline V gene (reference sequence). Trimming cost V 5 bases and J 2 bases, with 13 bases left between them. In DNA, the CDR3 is TGTGCCTGGGGGAGCGACCCCCCCTACGAGCAGTACTTC. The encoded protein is CAWGSDPPYEQYF.

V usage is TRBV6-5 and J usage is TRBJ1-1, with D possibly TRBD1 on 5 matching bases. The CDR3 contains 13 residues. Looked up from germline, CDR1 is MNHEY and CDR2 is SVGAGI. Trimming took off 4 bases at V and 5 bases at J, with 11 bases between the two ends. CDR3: CASSSQGNTEAFF. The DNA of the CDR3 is TGTGCCAGCAGTTCCCAGGGAAATACTGAAGCTTTCTTT.

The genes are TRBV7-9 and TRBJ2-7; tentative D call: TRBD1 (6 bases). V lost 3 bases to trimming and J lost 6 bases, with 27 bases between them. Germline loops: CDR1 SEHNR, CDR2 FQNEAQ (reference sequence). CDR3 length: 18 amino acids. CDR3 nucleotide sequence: TGTGCCAGCAGCTTCTTTGGGCAGGACAGTCGAGGGTTCCCCGAGCAGTACTTC. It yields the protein CASSFFGQDSRGFPEQYF.